The sequence of this T cell receptor beta chain was determined in a study of T cells in Graves' hyperthyroidism and ophthalmopathy. On the study more broadly: Peripheral blood was secured at the point of initial diagnosis, before any treatment.

Patients with ophthalmopathy all had a Clinical Activity Score of at least 3, a NOSPECS grade of at least 4 and duration under 3 months. Exclusion followed for patients with uncontrolled infection, other autoimmune disease, pregnancy or lactation. Fresh peripheral blood, around 9.5 ml, yielded the PBMCs. This clonotype came up many times. The CDR3 runs to 16 residues. In germline, CDR1 is SGHNT, CDR2 YYREEE (reference sequence). With 4 bases clipped from V and 0 bases from J, the junction kept 4 bases outside the gene matches. Amplified regions were TCR beta CDR3 sequences from RNA transcripts. HTBI primers were employed in a first-round RT-PCR of the TCR CDR3. TCRdb analysed the multiplex PCR reads with MiXCR anew, one entry per CDR3 protein. The sample consists of some 500,000 distinct CDR3 sequences, around a quarter of them appearing once.

This rearrangement joins TRBV5-4 to TRBJ2-5, with 12 bases identical to TRBD2. What was sequenced was blood. The origin of this receptor is a woman in her twenties or thirties with Graves' ophthalmopathy. In DNA form, the CDR3 reads TGTGCCAGCAGCGACCGGACTAGCGGGGACCAAGAGACCCAGTACTTC. This sequence encodes CASSDRTSGDQETQYF.